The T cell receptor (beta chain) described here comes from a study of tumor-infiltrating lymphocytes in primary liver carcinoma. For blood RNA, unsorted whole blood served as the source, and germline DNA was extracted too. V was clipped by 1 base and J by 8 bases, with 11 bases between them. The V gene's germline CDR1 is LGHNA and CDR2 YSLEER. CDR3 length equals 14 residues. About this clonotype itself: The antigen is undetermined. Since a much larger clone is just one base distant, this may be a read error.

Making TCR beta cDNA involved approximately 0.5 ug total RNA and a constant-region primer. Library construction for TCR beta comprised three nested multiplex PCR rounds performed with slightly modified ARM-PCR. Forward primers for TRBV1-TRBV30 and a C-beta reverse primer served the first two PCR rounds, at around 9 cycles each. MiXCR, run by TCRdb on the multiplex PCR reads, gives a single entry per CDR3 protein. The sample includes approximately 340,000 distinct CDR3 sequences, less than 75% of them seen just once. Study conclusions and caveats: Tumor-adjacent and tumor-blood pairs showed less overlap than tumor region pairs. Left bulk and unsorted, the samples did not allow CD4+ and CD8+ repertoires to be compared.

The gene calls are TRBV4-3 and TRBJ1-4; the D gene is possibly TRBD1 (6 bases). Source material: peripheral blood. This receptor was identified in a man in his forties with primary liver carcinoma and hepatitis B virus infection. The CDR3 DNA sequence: TGCGCCAGCAGCCAAGCTGTCAGGGGCGAAAAACTGTTTTTT. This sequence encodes CASSQAVRGEKLFF.